Below are 28 T cell receptor beta chains sequenced from a single sample in a study of blood T cell repertoires in COVID-19. Profiled with immunoSEQ multiplex PCR; TCRdb holds only in-frame clones, not every one. Among about 240,000 clones listed, approximately 87% were seen once. The sample consisted of peripheral blood. The receptors shown here come from a man aged 55 to 69 with acute or convalescent COVID-19.

The rearrangement uses TRBV30 and TRBJ1-1; unclear D gene. The V and J ends lost 2 bases and 4 bases respectively, with 14 bases between them. Germline V gene data show CDR1 as GTSNPN and CDR2 as SVGIG (reference sequence). The CDR3 is made up of 14 amino acids. The CDR3 nucleotides read TGTGCCTGGAGTCGCAATCGGGTTGGCACTGAAGCTTTCTTT. Residues: CAWSRNRVGTEAFF.

The chain carries TRBV6-2 or TRBV6-3 and TRBJ2-2; tentatively, D is TRBD2 (6 bases). The germline gives CDR1 MNHEY, CDR2 SVGEGT. This CDR3 region has 16 residues. Trimming took 4 bases from V and 1 from J, leaving 13 bases between them. The CDR3 DNA sequence: TGTGCCAGCAGTTTCGCCGGGAGAGGGAACACCGGGGAGCTGTTTTTT. Translating it yields CASSFAGRGNTGELFF.

The chain employs TRBV28 and TRBJ1-2, with TRBD1 as a possible D gene (6 bases). V was pared by 5 bases and J by 2 bases, with 18 bases between. In germline, CDR1 is MDHEN, CDR2 SYDVKM. The CDR3 length is 16 residues. CDR3 sequence: CASSIQGVVPNYGYTF. CDR3 coding DNA: TGTGCCAGCAGTATACAGGGTGTGGTCCCCAACTATGGCTACACCTTC.

J is TRBJ2-2 and V is TRBV7-9; 8 nucleotides agree with TRBD1. CDR3 length: 16 amino acids. CDR1 and CDR2 (germline): SEHNR, FQNEAQ (reference sequence). The ends lost 7 bases at V and 2 bases at J; junction bases unmatched: 9. Written as DNA, the CDR3 is TGTGCCAGCACCAATGACAGGGGTGGAAACACCGGGGAGCTGTTTTTT. As protein: CASTNDRGGNTGELFF.

The chain has TRBV7-2 and TRBJ2-1, with 8 bases that match TRBD2. The germline V gene has CDR1 SGHTA and CDR2 FQGNSA. The ends lost 2 bases at V and 4 bases at J; junction bases unmatched: 4. This CDR3 has 15 residues. CDR3 region: CASSLMAGGYNEQFF. CDR3 bases: TGTGCCAGCAGCTTAATGGCGGGAGGATACAATGAGCAGTTCTTC.

V gene TRBV7-8 combines with J gene TRBJ2-1; D is unresolved. The CDR3 spans 14 residues. V lost 1 base, J lost 0 bases, and 4 bases lay in between. In germline, CDR1 is SGHVS, CDR2 FQNEAQ. The CDR3 sequence is CASSLGASYNEQFF. CDR3 nucleotides: TGTGCCAGCAGCTTAGGGGCCTCCTACAATGAGCAGTTCTTC.

The genes are TRBV7-9 and TRBJ2-3; D possibly corresponds to TRBD1 (6 bases). The germline V gene encodes CDR1 SEHNR and CDR2 FQNEAQ (reference sequence). CDR3 size: 16 residues. V was trimmed by 0 bases and J by 4 bases, leaving 14 bases between them. The CDR3 reads CASSLAAGVSADTQYF. The CDR3 region has the DNA TGTGCCAGCAGCTTAGCGGCAGGGGTTAGTGCAGATACGCAGTATTTT.

This clone was seen more than once but under ten times. The chain couples TRBV12-3 or TRBV12-4 to TRBJ1-1; D possibly corresponds to TRBD1 (6 bases). The CDR3 covers 12 residues. V was shortened by 3 bases and J by 5 bases, with 7 bases between the two germline ends. CDR3 amino acids: CASSFRGTEAFF. The CDR3 DNA reads as TGTGCCAGCAGTTTTAGGGGGACTGAAGCTTTCTTT.

The chain combines TRBV6-6 with TRBJ2-3, with TRBD1 matching 10 bases. The CDR3 extends over 16 amino acids. Germline V gene sequence: CDR1 MNHNY, CDR2 SVGAGI (reference sequence). V lost 6 bases and J lost 0; bases outside the gene matches: 6. CDR3 nucleotide sequence: TGTGCCAGCAGCAGGGACAGGGGACTTAGCACAGATACGCAGTATTTT. Its protein is CASSRDRGLSTDTQYF.

The chain joins TRBV5-1 to TRBJ2-2, with 9 bases identical to TRBD2. V shed 2 bases, J shed 5 bases, and the junction held 4 bases outside the gene matches. CDR1 is SGHRS, CDR2 YFSETQ, per germline. This CDR3 is built from 15 residues. The CDR3 DNA follows: TGCGCCAGCAGCTTCGGACTAGCGCGAACCGGGGAGCTGTTTTTT. This sequence encodes CASSFGLARTGELFF.

V usage is TRBV5-1 and J usage is TRBJ2-2; possible D gene TRBD1, 5 bases. V lost 4 bases and J lost 0, with 10 bases in between. The CDR3 consists of 15 residues. Germline values: CDR1 SGHRS, CDR2 YFSETQ. The CDR3 DNA reads as TGCGCCAGCAGCCCGACAGCTTCGAACACCGGGGAGCTGTTTTTT. Translated, it gives CASSPTASNTGELFF.

The V call is TRBV7-2, the J call TRBJ2-5; 8 bases are a match to TRBD2. Unmatched junction bases numbered 7, after V lost 5 bases and J lost 5 bases. The V gene's germline CDR1 is SGHTA and CDR2 FQGNSA. The CDR3 runs 14 residues. The CDR3 DNA follows: TGTGCCAGCAGCCAACGGACGGGAGGGGAGACCCAGTACTTC. It encodes CASSQRTGGETQYF.

The chain links TRBV6-5 to TRBJ1-1; 11 positions match TRBD1. Germline V gene sequence: CDR1 MNHEY, CDR2 SVGAGI. The CDR3 has 16 residues. With 2 bases clipped from V and 6 bases from J, the junction kept 8 bases outside the gene matches. In DNA form, the CDR3 reads TGTGCCAGCAGTTACGGACAGGGGGCGACGTTCGCTGAAGCTTTCTTT. This codes for CASSYGQGATFAEAFF.

This clone was observed a few times. The rearrangement joins TRBV5-5 to TRBJ1-2; D not certain. V was cut by 7 bases and J by 4 bases, with 11 bases left in between. This CDR3 has 12 amino acids. Germline-derived CDR1 and CDR2 are SGHKS and YYEKEE (reference sequence). The CDR3 is CASSEGPYGYTF. As DNA, the CDR3 is TGTGCCAGCTCGGAGGGCCCCTATGGCTACACCTTC.

V usage is TRBV5-5 and J usage is TRBJ1-3; no reliable D call. V was clipped by 1 base and J by 4 bases, with 9 bases between them. From germline, CDR1 is SGHKS and CDR2 YYEKEE (reference sequence). The CDR3 loop spans 14 amino acids. Here the CDR3 DNA reads TGTGCCAGCAGCTTGTGGGAGGCCGGAAACACCATATATTTT. Translating it yields CASSLWEAGNTIYF. Based on the CDR3 plus reference TRBV5-5 and TRBJ1-3, the full variable domain is DAGVTQSPTHLIKTRGQQVTLRCSPISGHKSVSWYQQVLGQGPQFIFQYYEKEERGRGNFPDRFSARQFPNYSSELNVNALLLGDSALYLCASSLWEAGNTIYFGEGSWLTVV.

The chain employs TRBV11-3 and TRBJ2-1; D possibly corresponds to TRBD2 (5 bases). V was clipped by 1 base and J by 8 bases, with 15 bases between them. This CDR3 has 15 residues. CDR1 is SGHNT and CDR2 is YENEEA in the germline V gene. The CDR3 coding sequence is TGTGCCAGCAGCTTAGGCCGGGGATTAGAGGATGAGCAGTTCTTC. Its protein product is CASSLGRGLEDEQFF.

The chain couples TRBV4-3 to TRBJ2-5, with no clear D. Germline V gives CDR1 LGHNA, CDR2 YSLEER. CDR3 length equals 15 residues. V gave up 1 base and J gave up 0 bases, with 9 bases separating them. The CDR3 protein is CASSQGRRNQETQYF. The CDR3 DNA is TGCGCCAGCAGCCAAGGTCGGAGAAACCAAGAGACCCAGTACTTC.

The chain recombines TRBV30 with TRBJ1-5; 8 positions agree with TRBD1. Germline V lookup: CDR1 GTSNPN, CDR2 SVGIG (reference sequence). Trimming took 4 bases from V and 1 from J; bases not matched to a gene: 15. CDR3 length equals 18 residues. CDR3 DNA: TGTGCCTGGAAGCGTCCAGGGGGCTATGGCTCGAGCAATCAGCCCCAGCATTTT. Its protein product is CAWKRPGGYGSSNQPQHF.

This clone was counted a single time. The chain couples TRBV28 to TRBJ2-1; 7 nucleotides align to TRBD1. With 6 bases clipped from V and 0 bases from J, the junction kept 2 bases outside the gene matches. Germline loops: CDR1 MDHEN, CDR2 SYDVKM. The CDR3 consists of 14 residues. In nucleotides, the CDR3 is TGTGCCAGCAGCCGGGACAGCTCCTACAATGAGCAGTTCTTC. Translated, it gives CASSRDSSYNEQFF. The full variable domain, in which reference TRBV28 and TRBJ2-1 provide the parts outside the CDR3, is DVKVTQSSRYLVKRTGEKVFLECVQDMDHENMFWYRQDPGLGLRLIYFSYDVKMKEKGDIPEGYSVSREKKERFSLILESASTNQTSMYLCASSRDSSYNEQFFGPGTRLTVL.

The chain is built from TRBV10-1 and TRBJ2-7; D might be TRBD1 (6 bases). The V end lost 6 bases, the J end lost 11 bases, and 17 bases lay between the germline ends. CDR1 WNHNN and CDR2 SYGVQD come from the germline V gene (reference sequence). The CDR3 contains 12 residues. The CDR3 here is CASRNRTVFKYF. Here the CDR3 DNA reads TGCGCCAGCAGAAATAGGACAGTCTTTAAGTACTTC.

This clone has just one count. The chain combines TRBV6-1 with TRBJ2-7; 8 positions agree with TRBD1. V dropped 3 bases and J dropped 7; count of bases not matched to a gene: 11. The CDR3 consists of 15 residues. Germline V CDR1 and CDR2: MNHNS, SASEGT. The CDR3 DNA reads as TGTGCCAGCAGTGAGAGGACAGGGCCTCAGGATGAGCAGTACTTC. This gives the protein CASSERTGPQDEQYF.

V is TRBV6-2 or TRBV6-3 and J is TRBJ2-3; the match to TRBD2 covers 8 bases. V dropped 2 bases and J dropped 3; count of bases not matched to a gene: 7. From germline, CDR1 is MNHEY and CDR2 SVGEGT. The CDR3 is 16 residues long. For the CDR3, the DNA is TGTGCCAGCAGTTACGGTGGGCAGCGGGAGACAGATACGCAGTATTTT. Translating gives CASSYGGQRETDTQYF.

J is TRBJ1-2 and V is TRBV6-5, with 10 bases aligning to TRBD1. The V gene's germline CDR1 is MNHEY and CDR2 SVGAGI. This CDR3 comprises 13 residues. V lost 8 bases, J lost 7 bases, and 7 bases stayed unmatched. The CDR3 sequence is CASRQGANGGYTF. CDR3 nucleotide sequence: TGTGCCAGCCGACAGGGGGCGAATGGTGGCTACACCTTC.

The V and J genes are TRBV19 and TRBJ2-3, with 9 bases aligning to TRBD2. V shed 5 bases and J 9 bases; nucleotides not matched to a gene: 6. The germline V gene has CDR1 LNHDA and CDR2 SQIVND (reference sequence). This CDR3 contains 13 residues. CDR3 region: CASSPRTSETQYF. The DNA of the CDR3 is TGTGCCAGTAGTCCCAGGACTAGCGAAACGCAGTATTTT.

The J gene is TRBJ2-1, the V gene TRBV3-1 (or the pseudogene TRBV3-2); maybe TRBD2 (5 bases). Germline lookup yields CDR1 LGHDT and CDR2 YNNKEL (reference sequence). The germline V and J ends were trimmed by 0 bases and 5 bases, with 14 bases remaining between them. CDR3 length: 16 amino acids. DNA of the CDR3: TGTGCCAGCAGCCAAGATCCGGGAATAGGAGACAATGAGCAGTTCTTC. Its protein is CASSQDPGIGDNEQFF.

The CDR3 sequence is CASSYWAGTGDEKLFF. Here the CDR3 DNA reads TGTGCCAGCAGTTACTGGGCCGGGACAGGGGACGAAAAACTGTTTTTT. The genes are TRBV6-5 and TRBJ1-4; 10 bases are a match to TRBD1. The CDR3 covers 16 residues. V lost 1 base, J lost 8 bases, and 7 bases stayed unmatched. Germline CDR1 reads MNHEY; CDR2 reads SVGAGI.

This clone was seen a single time. This rearrangement joins TRBV6-5 to TRBJ1-1; D is possibly TRBD1 (5 bases). The germline CDR1 and CDR2 sequences are MNHEY and SVGAGI. This CDR3 has 11 residues. V was pared by 8 bases and J by 7 bases, with 11 bases between. The CDR3, as DNA: TGTGCCAGCTTAGAAGGGGATGAAGCTTTCTTT. This sequence encodes CASLEGDEAFF.

The CDR3 coding sequence is TGTGCCTGGGAGGGACAGGGCGGCTCACCCCTCCACTTT. Translated, it gives CAWEGQGGSPLHF. The chain combines TRBV30 with TRBJ1-6; 9 bases are shared with TRBD1. The CDR3 consists of 13 residues. Unmatched junction bases numbered 6, after V lost 5 bases and J lost 10 bases. Per the germline V gene, CDR1 is GTSNPN and CDR2 is SVGIG (reference sequence).